A selection of T cell receptor beta chains follows, all from one sample in a study of sequential checkpoint blockade in melanoma. Assay used: immunoSEQ multiplex PCR; TCRdb lists only in-frame clones, some missing. The table shows approximately 6,000 clones, with under 45% occurring only once. Sequences were derived from tumor tissue (inferred from file names), sampled from a patient given nivolumab and ipilimumab in sequence. The receptors derive from a human donor with melanoma. Each CDR3 is given without its conserved first and last residue. The order of the fields is J gene, clone size, V gene, CDR3 protein. Clone size is stated in some rows and not others, as once, few, many or a class when expanded.

J gene: TRBJ1-3
clone size: few
V gene: TRBV6-8
CDR3 protein: ATFRRQGAGNTIY

J gene: TRBJ1-2
clone size: once
V gene: TRBV19
CDR3 protein: ASSRAGSGYT

J gene: TRBJ1-3
clone size: -
V gene: TRBV5-1
CDR3 protein: ASSDGRGTRATIY

J gene: TRBJ1-2
clone size: -
V gene: TRBV19
CDR3 protein: ASSSRFRLYGYT

J gene: TRBJ1-5
clone size: -
V gene: TRBV30
CDR3 protein: AWSALLNQPQH

J gene: TRBJ2-4
clone size: -
V gene: TRBV10-3
CDR3 protein: AISESTTALAKNIQY

J gene: TRBJ2-3
clone size: -
V gene: TRBV19
CDR3 protein: ASSRSGSTDTQY

J gene: TRBJ2-1
clone size: few
V gene: TRBV6-8
CDR3 protein: ASSADDRSEQF

J gene: TRBJ1-1
clone size: -
V gene: TRBV12-5
CDR3 protein: ASGLGLLQAF

J gene: TRBJ2-1
clone size: -
V gene: TRBV11-3
CDR3 protein: ASMRLAGYNEQF

J gene: TRBJ1-1
clone size: -
V gene: TRBV10-3
CDR3 protein: ASIRGATEAF

J gene: TRBJ2-1
clone size: few
V gene: TRBV11-3
CDR3 protein: ASSQAGSSYNEQF

J gene: TRBJ2-1
clone size: -
V gene: TRBV11-3
CDR3 protein: ASSLRGETSGKSYNEQF

J gene: TRBJ1-2
clone size: few
V gene: TRBV10-2
CDR3 protein: ASSYRETGIYGYT

J gene: TRBJ1-2
clone size: few
V gene: TRBV23-1
CDR3 protein: ASRPKEGQENYGYT

J gene: TRBJ2-3
clone size: medium-sized
V gene: TRBV6-8
CDR3 protein: ASSYSLDSPPSTDTQY

J gene: TRBJ1-2
clone size: -
V gene: TRBV29-1
CDR3 protein: SVALTGLGYT

J gene: TRBJ1-2
clone size: -
V gene: TRBV30
CDR3 protein: AWSVFQAGRDYGYT

J gene: TRBJ1-1
clone size: few
V gene: TRBV11-3
CDR3 protein: ASNLKGINTEAF

J gene: TRBJ2-4
clone size: few
V gene: TRBV7-5
CDR3 protein: ASSLRGAKNIQY

J gene: TRBJ1-2
clone size: -
V gene: TRBV19
CDR3 protein: ASSSGTGGDYGYT

J gene: TRBJ2-2
clone size: few
V gene: TRBV9
CDR3 protein: ASSVGTSGNTGELF

J gene: TRBJ1-3
clone size: few
V gene: TRBV18
CDR3 protein: ASSPIDSGNTIY

J gene: TRBJ2-5
clone size: -
V gene: TRBV6-8
CDR3 protein: AIRTDGTPQETQY

J gene: TRBJ2-2
clone size: -
V gene: TRBV9
CDR3 protein: ASSERQGAGGELF

J gene: TRBJ2-3
clone size: -
V gene: TRBV5-1
CDR3 protein: ASSSGLAGVRTDTQY

J gene: TRBJ1-5
clone size: -
V gene: TRBV19
CDR3 protein: ASAVRENQPQH

J gene: TRBJ2-5
clone size: -
V gene: TRBV19
CDR3 protein: ASSRGARWGTETQY

J gene: TRBJ1-2
clone size: -
V gene: TRBV18
CDR3 protein: ASSPPAGAFWGYT

J gene: TRBJ1-1
clone size: -
V gene: TRBV11-3
CDR3 protein: ASSLGGARLNTEAF

J gene: TRBJ1-1
clone size: -
V gene: TRBV4-1
CDR3 protein: ASSQVAGLGLNTEAF

J gene: TRBJ1-4
clone size: few
V gene: TRBV10-2
CDR3 protein: ASSERPLEKLF

J gene: TRBJ1-5
clone size: few
V gene: TRBV18
CDR3 protein: ASSQREGDQPQH

J gene: TRBJ1-5
clone size: few
V gene: TRBV11-3
CDR3 protein: ASSDRGSYNQPQH

J gene: TRBJ2-1
clone size: -
V gene: TRBV5-1
CDR3 protein: ASSLVTSGRPPHNEQF

J gene: TRBJ2-1
clone size: medium-sized
V gene: TRBV11-3
CDR3 protein: ASRPTLESGLAYNEQF

J gene: TRBJ2-1
clone size: -
V gene: TRBV14
CDR3 protein: ASNFIAGGLNEQF

J gene: TRBJ1-4
clone size: medium-sized
V gene: TRBV19
CDR3 protein: ASGITIGDEKLF